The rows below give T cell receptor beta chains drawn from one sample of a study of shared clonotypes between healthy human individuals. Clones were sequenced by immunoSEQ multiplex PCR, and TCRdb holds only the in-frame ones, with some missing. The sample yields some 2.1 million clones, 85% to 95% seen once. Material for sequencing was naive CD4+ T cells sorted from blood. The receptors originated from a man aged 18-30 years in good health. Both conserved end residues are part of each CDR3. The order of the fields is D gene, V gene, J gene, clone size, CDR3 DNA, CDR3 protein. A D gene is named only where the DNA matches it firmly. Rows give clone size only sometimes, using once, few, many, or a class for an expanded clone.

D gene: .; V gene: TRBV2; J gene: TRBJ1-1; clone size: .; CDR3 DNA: TGTGCCAGCAACTCCGTTAACACTGAAGCTTTCTTT; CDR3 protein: CASNSVNTEAFF
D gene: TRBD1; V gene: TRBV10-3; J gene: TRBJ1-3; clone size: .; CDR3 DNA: TGTGCCATCAATTATACCACAGGGGGAAAATCCTCTGGAAACACCATATATTTT; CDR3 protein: CAINYTTGGKSSGNTIYF
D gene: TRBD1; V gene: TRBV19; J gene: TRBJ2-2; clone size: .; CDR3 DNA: TGTGCCAGTAGCCCGGGACAGGGAAACACCGGGGAGCTGTTTTTT; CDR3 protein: CASSPGQGNTGELFF
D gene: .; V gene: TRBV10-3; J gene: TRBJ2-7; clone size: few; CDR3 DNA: TGTGCCATCAGGAGCCAGTTGGGAGACGGCTACGAGCAGTACTTC; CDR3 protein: CAIRSQLGDGYEQYF
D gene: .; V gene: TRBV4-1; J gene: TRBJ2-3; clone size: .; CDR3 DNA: TGCGCCAGCAGAGACAGGCCAGGGGCAGATACGCAGTATTTT; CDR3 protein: CASRDRPGADTQYF
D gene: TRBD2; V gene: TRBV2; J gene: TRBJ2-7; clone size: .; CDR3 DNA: TGTGCCAGCAGGGGCGCGGGAGGGGGCTTAGCCGAGCAGTACTTC; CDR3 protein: CASRGAGGGLAEQYF
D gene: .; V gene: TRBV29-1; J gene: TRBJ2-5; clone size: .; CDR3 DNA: TGCAGCGTTCCAGGGAACGGGTCTGTAAGGTTAAAATCTCAGTACTTC; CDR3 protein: CSVPGNGSVRLKSQYF
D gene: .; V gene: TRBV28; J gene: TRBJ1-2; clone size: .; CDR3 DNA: TGTGCCAGCAAAAGACCGGGCCCCTCGAACTATGGCTACACCTTC; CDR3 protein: CASKRPGPSNYGYTF
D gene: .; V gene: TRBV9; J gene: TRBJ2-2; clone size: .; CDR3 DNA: TGTGCCAGCAGCACTAACCCGACGGGCATCGGGGAGCTGTTTTTT; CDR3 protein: CASSTNPTGIGELFF
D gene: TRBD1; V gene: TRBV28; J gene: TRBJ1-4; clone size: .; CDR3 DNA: TGTGCCATCCGGGACAGGGACGAAAAACTGTTTTTT; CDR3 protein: CAIRDRDEKLFF
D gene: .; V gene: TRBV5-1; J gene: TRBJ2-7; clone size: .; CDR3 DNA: TGCGCCAGCAGCTTTTACGGATTGGGGGACTACGAGCAGTACTTC; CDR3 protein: CASSFYGLGDYEQYF
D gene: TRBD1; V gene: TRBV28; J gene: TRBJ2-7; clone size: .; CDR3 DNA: TGTGCCAGCTATTCCGGGACAGGGGGTTTGCGCGAGCAGTACTTC; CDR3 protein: CASYSGTGGLREQYF
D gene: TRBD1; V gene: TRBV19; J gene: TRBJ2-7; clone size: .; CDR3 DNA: TGTGCCAGTAGTAGAATCCGGGACAGTGCCCCCTACGAGCAGTACTTC; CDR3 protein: CASSRIRDSAPYEQYF
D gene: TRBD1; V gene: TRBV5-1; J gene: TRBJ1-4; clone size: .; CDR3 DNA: TGCGCCAGCAGCCCCCCTAATTCAGGGGGGGCGACGGAAAAACTGTTTTTT; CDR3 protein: CASSPPNSGGATEKLFF
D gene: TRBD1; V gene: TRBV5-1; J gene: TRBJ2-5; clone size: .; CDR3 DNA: TGCGCCAGCAGCCGCGGACAGGGACAGGAGACCCAGTACTTC; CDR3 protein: CASSRGQGQETQYF
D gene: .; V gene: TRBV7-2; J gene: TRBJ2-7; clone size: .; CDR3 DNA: TGTGCCAGCAGCTCCCTGGTAGGCTCCTACGAGCAGTACTTC; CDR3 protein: CASSSLVGSYEQYF
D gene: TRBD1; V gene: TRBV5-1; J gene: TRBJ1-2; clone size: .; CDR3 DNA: TGCGCCAGCAGCGCCGACAGGGTGTTTGGCTACACCTTC; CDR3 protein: CASSADRVFGYTF
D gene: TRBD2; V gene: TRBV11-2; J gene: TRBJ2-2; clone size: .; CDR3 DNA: TGTGCCAGCAGCTTAACTAGCGGGATCACCGGGGAGCTGTTTTTT; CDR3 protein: CASSLTSGITGELFF
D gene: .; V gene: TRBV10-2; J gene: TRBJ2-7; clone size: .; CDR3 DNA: TGCGCCAGCATGGCGGGGATCTCCTACGAGCAGTACTTC; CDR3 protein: CASMAGISYEQYF
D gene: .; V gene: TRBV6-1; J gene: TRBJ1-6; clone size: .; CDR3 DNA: TGTGCCAGCTCCGAAGGAGCGATCGGTTCACCCCTCCACTTT; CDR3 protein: CASSEGAIGSPLHF
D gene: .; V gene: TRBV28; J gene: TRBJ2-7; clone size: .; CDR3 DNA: TGTGCCAGCAGATCCAGGATGGACGAGCAGTACTTC; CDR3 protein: CASRSRMDEQYF
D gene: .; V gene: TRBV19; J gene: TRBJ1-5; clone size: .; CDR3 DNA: TGTGCCAGTAGTCCACATGACCTGGGAGGGTGGGAGCCCCAGCATTTT; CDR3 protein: CASSPHDLGGWEPQHF
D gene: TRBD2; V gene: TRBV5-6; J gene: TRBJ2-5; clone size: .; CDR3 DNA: TGTGCCAGCAGCTTGGATCCCCTAGCGGGAGGGTTAGAGACCCAGTACTTC; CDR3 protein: CASSLDPLAGGLETQYF
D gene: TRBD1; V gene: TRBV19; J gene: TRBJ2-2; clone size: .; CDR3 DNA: TGTGCCAGTACGAAGGGCACAGGGGCGAACACCGGGGAGCTGTTTTTT; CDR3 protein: CASTKGTGANTGELFF
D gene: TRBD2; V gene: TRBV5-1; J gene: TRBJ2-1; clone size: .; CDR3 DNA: TGCGCCAGCAGCTTCTTAGCGGGTTCCTACAATGAGCAGTTCTTC; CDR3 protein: CASSFLAGSYNEQFF
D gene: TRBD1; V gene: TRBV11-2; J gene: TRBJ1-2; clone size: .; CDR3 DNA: TGTGCCAGCAGCTTAGAAGGGGGACAGGGATATTCTGGCTACACCTTC; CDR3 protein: CASSLEGGQGYSGYTF
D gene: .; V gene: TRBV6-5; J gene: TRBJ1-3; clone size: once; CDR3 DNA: TGTGCCAGCACGGTGGGCGCTGGAAACACCATATATTTT; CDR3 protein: CASTVGAGNTIYF
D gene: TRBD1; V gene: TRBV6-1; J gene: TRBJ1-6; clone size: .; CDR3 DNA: TGTGCCGGACAGGGACAGGGGGGCTCACCCCTCCACTTT; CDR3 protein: CAGQGQGGSPLHF
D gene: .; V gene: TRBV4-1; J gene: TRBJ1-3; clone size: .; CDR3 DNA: TGCGCCAGCAGCCAAGTTCTGGCTAGCTCTGGAAACACCATATATTTT; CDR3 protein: CASSQVLASSGNTIYF
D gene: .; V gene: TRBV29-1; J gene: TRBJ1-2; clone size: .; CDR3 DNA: TGCAGCGTCGGGCCCGGGTCTAACTATGGCTACACCTTC; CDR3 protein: CSVGPGSNYGYTF
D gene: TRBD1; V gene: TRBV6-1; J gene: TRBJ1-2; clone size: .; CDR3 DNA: TGTGCCAGCACCGACAGGGCCGATAACTATGGCTACACCTTC; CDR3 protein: CASTDRADNYGYTF
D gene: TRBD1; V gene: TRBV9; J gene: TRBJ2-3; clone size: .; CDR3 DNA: TGTGCCAGCAGCATTCAGACAGGGTACGCAGATACGCAGTATTTT; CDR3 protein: CASSIQTGYADTQYF
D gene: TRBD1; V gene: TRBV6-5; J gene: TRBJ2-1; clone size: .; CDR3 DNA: TGTGCCAGCAGCCTCCGGACAGGGGCGGGCAATGAGCAGTTCTTC; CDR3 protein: CASSLRTGAGNEQFF
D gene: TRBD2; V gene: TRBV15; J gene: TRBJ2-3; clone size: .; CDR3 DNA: TGTGCCACCAGCAGTCCCGGGACTACCTATCCTACAGATACGCAGTATTTT; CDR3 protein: CATSSPGTTYPTDTQYF
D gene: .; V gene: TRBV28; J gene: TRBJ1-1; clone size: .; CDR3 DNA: TGTGCCAGCAGGGGCAGGGAAGCCGCTGAAGCTTTCTTT; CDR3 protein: CASRGREAAEAFF
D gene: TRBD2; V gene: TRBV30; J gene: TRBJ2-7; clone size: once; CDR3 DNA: TGTGCCTGGAATAGCGGGGGCGAGCAGTACTTC; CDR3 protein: CAWNSGGEQYF
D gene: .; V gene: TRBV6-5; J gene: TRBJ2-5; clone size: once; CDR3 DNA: TGTGCCAGCAGTTCTCACAGGGTCAGAGAGACCCAGTACTTC; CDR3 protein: CASSSHRVRETQYF
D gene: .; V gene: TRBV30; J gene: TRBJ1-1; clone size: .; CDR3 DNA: TGTGCCTGGACAGACGTGAACACTGAAGCTTTCTTT; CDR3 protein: CAWTDVNTEAFF
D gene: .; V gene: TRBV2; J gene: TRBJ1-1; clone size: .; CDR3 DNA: TGTGCCAGCAGCGAGAGATCTGAAGCTTTCTTT; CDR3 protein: CASSERSEAFF
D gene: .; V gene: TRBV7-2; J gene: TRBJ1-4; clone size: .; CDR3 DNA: TGTGCCAGCAGCTTTGCTAATGAAAAACTGTTTTTT; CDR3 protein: CASSFANEKLFF
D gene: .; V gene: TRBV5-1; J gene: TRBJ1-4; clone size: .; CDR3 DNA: TGCGCCAGCAGCTTGGAGGGGAATGAAAAACTGTTTTTT; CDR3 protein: CASSLEGNEKLFF
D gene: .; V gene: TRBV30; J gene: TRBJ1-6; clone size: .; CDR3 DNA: TGTGCCTGGGGTACAGGGAGGTACAATTCACCCCTCCACTTT; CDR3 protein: CAWGTGRYNSPLHF
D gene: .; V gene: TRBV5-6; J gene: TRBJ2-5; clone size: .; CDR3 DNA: TGTGCCAGCAGCTTGAGGTCCTGGGGGTCTAACCAAGAGACCCAGTACTTC; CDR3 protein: CASSLRSWGSNQETQYF
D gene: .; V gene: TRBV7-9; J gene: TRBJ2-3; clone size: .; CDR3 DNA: TGTGCCAGCAGCTTGGCGGGTACTAGCACAGATACGCAGTATTTT; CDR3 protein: CASSLAGTSTDTQYF
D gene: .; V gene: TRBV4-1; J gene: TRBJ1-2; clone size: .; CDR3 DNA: TGCGCCAGCAGCCCCCGTGAGGGGCTCTATGGCTACACCTTC; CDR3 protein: CASSPREGLYGYTF
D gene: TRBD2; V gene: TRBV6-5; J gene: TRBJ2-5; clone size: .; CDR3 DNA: TGTGCCAGCAGTCCACTAACGACTAGCTCGGAGACCCAGTACTTC; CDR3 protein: CASSPLTTSSETQYF
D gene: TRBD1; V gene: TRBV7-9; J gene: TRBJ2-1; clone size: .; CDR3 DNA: TGTGCCAGCAGTACTTTAGGGAGACAGGGGAGCTCCTACAATGAGCAGTTCTTC; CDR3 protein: CASSTLGRQGSSYNEQFF
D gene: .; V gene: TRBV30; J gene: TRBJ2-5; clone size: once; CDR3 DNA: TGTGCCTGGAGTTCGACCGCCGCCGGGTACCAAGAGACCCAGTACTTC; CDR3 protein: CAWSSTAAGYQETQYF
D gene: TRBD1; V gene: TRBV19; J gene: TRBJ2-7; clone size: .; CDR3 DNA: TGTGCCAGTAGTAAGGGTTGGGACAGAGCCTACGAGCAGTACTTC; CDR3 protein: CASSKGWDRAYEQYF